The 6 T cell receptor beta chains listed next were all sequenced from one sample in a study of T-cell reconstitution after alpha-beta-depleted transplantation in children. Preparation of the TCRbeta library was carried out with unique molecular identifiers. A single record per CDR3 protein comes from TCRdb applying MiXCR to the PCR reads. Among some 830,000 distinct CDR3 sequences listed, 16% were seen once. Sequenced material: PBMCs, mostly from graft donor cells, taken 360 days after TCRalphabeta/CD19-depleted stem cell transplant. The receptors come from a male patient aged 10-17 years who had a stem cell transplant for acute lymphoblastic leukemia, so the T cells may come from the graft donor.

This clonotype was observed a handful of times. V gene TRBV7-8 combines with J gene TRBJ2-7; weak D call: TRBD2 (7 bases). The CDR3 runs 14 residues. CDR1 is SGHVS and CDR2 is FQNEAQ in the germline V gene. V was shortened by 5 bases and J by 2 bases, with 13 bases between the two germline ends. The CDR3 loop reads CASSRGAITYEQYF. As DNA, the CDR3 is TGTGCCAGCAGCCGGGGGGCCATAACCTACGAGCAGTACTTC.

The V and J genes are TRBV6-1 and TRBJ2-1; the match to TRBD1 covers 7 bases. Germline-derived CDR1 and CDR2 are MNHNS and SASEGT. J was trimmed by 10 bases and V by 5 bases; bases with no gene match: 11. There are 14 residues in the CDR3. The CDR3 loop reads CASSTTGLRGEQFF. CDR3 nucleotide sequence: TGTGCCAGCAGTACGACAGGGTTAAGGGGGGAGCAGTTCTTC.

The sample holds many counts of this clonotype. V usage is TRBV12-3 or TRBV12-4 and J usage is TRBJ1-2; 7 bases map to TRBD1. Germline trimming cut 6 bases from V and 2 bases from J; bases unmatched to any gene: 9. The length of the CDR3 is 15 residues. Written as DNA, the CDR3 is TGTGCCAGCAGCCATCCGGGACAGATGAACTATGGCTACACCTTC. This gives the protein CASSHPGQMNYGYTF.

This clonotype was observed a few times. V usage is TRBV6-5 and J usage is TRBJ2-5; a possible D gene is TRBD1 (5 bases). CDR3 size: 14 residues. Germline-derived CDR1 and CDR2 are MNHEY and SVGAGI. V was trimmed by 0 bases and J by 3 bases, leaving 8 bases between them. The CDR3 coding sequence is TGTGCCAGCAGTTACTCGGGCAGGGAAGAGACCCAGTACTTC. It encodes CASSYSGREETQYF.

This clonotype came up a few times. The chain carries TRBV5-1 and TRBJ1-1; no firm D call. The CDR3 loop spans 14 amino acids. Germline CDR1 is SGHRS and CDR2 is YFSETQ. V shed 4 bases and J shed 2 bases, with 12 bases lying between them. The CDR3 loop is CASSPGWANTEAFF. Here the CDR3 DNA reads TGCGCCAGCAGCCCGGGTTGGGCAAACACTGAAGCTTTCTTT.

This clonotype was counted only a few times. The gene calls are TRBV11-1 and TRBJ2-3; 13 bases are a match to TRBD2. The CDR3 totals 18 residues. With 3 bases clipped from V and 4 bases from J, the junction kept 10 bases outside the gene matches. From germline, CDR1 is SGHAT and CDR2 FQDESV (reference sequence). Here the CDR3 reads CASSFPPTSGRSADTQYF. CDR3 coding DNA: TGTGCCAGCAGCTTCCCTCCGACTAGCGGGAGGTCGGCAGATACGCAGTATTTT.